Here is one T cell receptor beta chain with its context. Its antigen is unidentified. This specimen belongs to a study of OX40 agonist ivuxolimab in advanced cancers. Whole-study results and caveats: Partial responders at 0.1-3.0 mg/kg showed near-lowest clonal expansion. Several nonresponders also turned out to have low normalized T-cell clonal expansion. The study observed clonal expansion of CD4+ and CD8+ blood T cells by week 6 at 0.1 to 3.0 mg/kg.

TCRdb's table, derived via immunoSEQ multiplex PCR, lists solely in-frame clones and lacks some. This table has about 22,000 clones, about 89% appearing once. The V end was cut by 4 bases, the J end by 10 bases, with 10 bases between. Germline assignment: CDR1 SNHLY and CDR2 FYNNEI. The CDR3 has 12 amino acids. The starting material was CD4+ or CD8+ T cells sorted from blood, obtained in a trial of the OX40 agonist ivuxolimab. This receptor was identified in an adult with an advanced solid tumor such as melanoma, head and neck, liver or kidney cancer. The chain recombines TRBV2 with TRBJ2-2; no definite D call. CDR3 sequence: CASSGTQLELFF. DNA for the CDR3: TGTGCCAGCAGTGGAACTCAACTGGAGCTGTTTTTT.